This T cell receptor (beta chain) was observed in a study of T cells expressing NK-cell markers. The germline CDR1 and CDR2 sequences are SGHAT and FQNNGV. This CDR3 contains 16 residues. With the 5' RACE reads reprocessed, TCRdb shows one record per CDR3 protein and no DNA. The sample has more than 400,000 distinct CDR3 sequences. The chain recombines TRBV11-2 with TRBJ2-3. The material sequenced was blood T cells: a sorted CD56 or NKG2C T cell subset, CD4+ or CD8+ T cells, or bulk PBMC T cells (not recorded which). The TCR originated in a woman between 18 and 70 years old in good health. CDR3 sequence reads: CASSLAVFRNTDTQYF. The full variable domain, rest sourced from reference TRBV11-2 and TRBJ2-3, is EAGVAQSPRYKIIEKRQSVAFWCNPISGHATLYWYQQILGQGPKLLIQFQNNGVVDDSQLPKDRFSAERLKGVDSTLKIQPAKLEDSAVYLCASSLAVFRNTDTQYFGPGTRLTVL.